The 5 T cell receptor beta chains below were found in one sample sequenced in a study of cytomegalovirus exposure and HLA in healthy donors (dated by TCRdb to between 2016 and 2019). The method was the immunoSEQ multiplex PCR assay. The multiplex PCR relied on a mix of 60 forward primers for TCR Vbeta segments and 13 reverse primers for TCR Jbeta segments. TCRdb re-hosts the immuneACCESS table, in-frame sequences only. Its copies lack some clones; in the studies checked, an unresolved V gene accounts for under half of them, and the cause for the rest is not known. The table for this sample lists approximately 190,000 clones; 75% to 90% of them were counted only once. The top ten constitute 6.3% of the sample. Sequencing used PBMCs. The receptor set was obtained from a man aged 35 to 55 in good health and CMV-seropositive.

The genes are TRBV6-1 and TRBJ2-7; 9 nucleotides match TRBD1. Losses at the gene ends were 7 bases for V and 0 bases for J; bases not matched to a gene: 7. Germline lookup yields CDR1 MNHNS and CDR2 SASEGT. CDR3 length: 15 residues. CDR3 amino acids: CASTGDRGSSYEQYF. The CDR3 nucleotides read TGTGCCAGCACCGGAGACAGGGGGAGCTCCTACGAGCAGTACTTC.

This chain uses TRBV28 with TRBJ2-7, with 7 nucleotides matching TRBD1. The length of the CDR3 is 14 residues. V gave up 6 bases and J gave up 7 bases; unmatched junction bases: 12. The germline V gene has CDR1 MDHEN and CDR2 SYDVKM. In DNA, the CDR3 is TGTGCCAGCAGAGCTCAGACAGGGACGGGGGAGCAGTACTTC. Its translation is CASRAQTGTGEQYF. Full variable domain (remainder filled in from reference TRBV28 and TRBJ2-7): DVKVTQSSRYLVKRTGEKVFLECVQDMDHENMFWYRQDPGLGLRLIYFSYDVKMKEKGDIPEGYSVSREKKERFSLILESASTNQTSMYLCASRAQTGTGEQYFGPGTRLTVT.

The chain carries TRBV18 and TRBJ2-7, with 7 bases that match TRBD1. Trimming removed 6 bases from V and 2 bases from J; junction bases left unmatched: 7. Germline V gene sequence: CDR1 KGHSH, CDR2 LQKENI. This CDR3 spans 14 amino acids. CDR3 sequence (DNA): TGTGCCAGCTCCATTGACAGGGTCGCCTACGAGCAGTACTTC. Residues: CASSIDRVAYEQYF. Combining the CDR3 with reference TRBV18 and TRBJ2-7 gives the whole variable domain NAGVMQNPRHLVRRRGQEARLRCSPMKGHSHVYWYRQLPEEGLKFMVYLQKENIIDESGMPKERFSAEFPKEGPSILRIQQVVRGDSAAYFCASSIDRVAYEQYFGPGTRLTVT.

The chain has TRBV19 and TRBJ2-7; the match to TRBD1 covers 8 bases. CDR3 size: 14 residues. V lost 5 bases to trimming and J lost 9 bases; unmatched junction nucleotides: 12. Germline CDR1 LNHDA, CDR2 SQIVND (reference sequence). The CDR3 protein is CASSDGGGQVVQYF. For the CDR3, the DNA is TGTGCCAGTAGTGACGGAGGGGGACAGGTTGTGCAGTACTTC.

The rearrangement uses TRBV5-1 and TRBJ2-3; 7 bases are a match to TRBD2. The CDR3 runs 15 residues. Trimming cost V 4 bases and J 1 base; bases outside gene matches: 6. The germline gives CDR1 SGHRS, CDR2 YFSETQ. CDR3 sequence reads: CASSPAGDRTDTQYF. The CDR3 DNA sequence: TGCGCCAGCAGCCCGGCGGGGGATCGCACAGATACGCAGTATTTT.